These 11 T cell receptor beta chains were all obtained from the same sample, sequenced in a study of blood T cell repertoires in COVID-19. Produced via immunoSEQ multiplex PCR; TCRdb's table is partial and in-frame only. The table lists about 140,000 clones, around 90% of them singletons. Sample: peripheral blood. The receptors shown here come from a man aged 60-69 years with active or convalescent COVID-19.

The chain joins TRBV6-6 to TRBJ1-6; perhaps TRBD1 as D (5 bases). Trimming took off 5 bases at V and 0 bases at J, with 14 bases between the two ends. Germline V gene sequence: CDR1 MNHNY, CDR2 SVGAGI (reference sequence). CDR3 length: 17 residues. The CDR3 nucleotides are TGTGCCAGCAGTCAGATCGGGGGGAGCTCCTATAATTCACCCCTCCACTTT. It translates to CASSQIGGSSYNSPLHF.

This clone has just one count. This chain links TRBV5-8 with TRBJ1-5, with TRBD1 as a possible D gene (6 bases). Trimming pared 0 bases from V and 7 bases from J, leaving 11 bases between. Germline V gene lookup returns CDR1 SGHTS and CDR2 YDEGEE. The CDR3 runs 14 residues. The CDR3 bases are TGTGCCAGCAGCTTGGTGGCGGGGGCCCAGCCCCAGCATTTT. Translated: CASSLVAGAQPQHF.

This sequence joins TRBV6-5 and TRBJ2-7; 10 nucleotides match TRBD2. This CDR3 region has 14 residues. V dropped 9 bases and J dropped 1; count of bases not matched to a gene: 6. Germline V gives CDR1 MNHEY, CDR2 SVGAGI. DNA of the CDR3: TGTGCCAGTCTCAGCGGGAGGGGTTCCTACGAGCAGTACTTC. This translates into CASLSGRGSYEQYF.

This sequence joins TRBV13 and TRBJ2-7; 8 bases line up with TRBD1. V trimming: 3 bases; J trimming: 3 bases; junction bases outside the gene matches: 7. This CDR3 contains 15 residues. Germline V gene lookup returns CDR1 PRHDT and CDR2 FYEKMQ (reference sequence). The CDR3 region is CASSFGQGADYEQYF. As DNA, the CDR3 is TGTGCCAGCAGCTTCGGGCAGGGGGCGGACTACGAGCAGTACTTC.

The rearrangement uses TRBV28 and TRBJ2-1, with 8 positions matching TRBD2. Germline V gene data show CDR1 as MDHEN and CDR2 as SYDVKM. CDR3 length equals 16 residues. Losses at the gene ends were 2 bases for V and 2 bases for J; bases not matched to a gene: 5. The CDR3 protein is CASSLNSGKPYNEQFF. CDR3 DNA: TGTGCCAGCAGTTTAAATAGCGGGAAGCCCTACAATGAGCAGTTCTTC.

CDR3 sequence (DNA): TGTGCCAGTAGTATCGTACAGGGGGTGGTCAATCAGCCCCAGCATTTT. Its translation is CASSIVQGVVNQPQHF. The chain uses TRBV19 and TRBJ1-5; 8 positions match TRBD1. CDR1 and CDR2 (germline): LNHDA, SQIVND (reference sequence). The CDR3 consists of 16 residues. V trimming: 3 bases; J trimming: 3 bases; junction bases outside the gene matches: 7.

This chain uses TRBV19 with TRBJ1-2; 8 bases are a match to TRBD1. Germline CDR1 and CDR2: LNHDA and SQIVND (reference sequence). V dropped 5 bases and J dropped 8; count of bases not matched to a gene: 10. CDR3 length: 14 residues. CDR3 residues: CASSLSRGPGGYTF. CDR3 in DNA: TGTGCCAGTAGTCTCTCCAGGGGGCCAGGGGGCTACACCTTC. The whole variable domain, remainder taken from reference TRBV19 and TRBJ1-2, is DGGITQSPKYLFRKEGQNVTLSCEQNLNHDAMYWYRQDPGQGLRLIYYSQIVNDFQKGDIAEGYSVSREKKESFPLTVTSAQKNPTAFYLCASSLSRGPGGYTFGSGTRLTVV.

This chain uses TRBV7-2 with TRBJ2-7, with 7 bases identical to TRBD1. The CDR3 sequence is 14 residues long. Trimming removed 5 bases from V and 3 bases from J; junction bases left unmatched: 7. The germline gives CDR1 SGHTA, CDR2 FQGNSA. CDR3 DNA: TGTGCCAGCAGCCCGACAGGGTACTTCTACGAGCAGTACTTC. This sequence encodes CASSPTGYFYEQYF.

The chain combines TRBV5-1 with TRBJ1-2, with D possibly TRBD1 on 5 matching bases. The CDR3 has 15 residues. V shed 0 bases and J shed 5 bases, with 14 bases lying between them. CDR1 and CDR2 (germline): SGHRS, YFSETQ. The CDR3 sequence: CASSLGTGDDYGYTF. DNA for the CDR3: TGCGCCAGCAGCTTGGGTACGGGGGACGATTATGGCTACACCTTC.

V usage is TRBV10-3 and J usage is TRBJ2-3; the match to TRBD2 covers 7 bases. The germline V gene encodes CDR1 ENHRY and CDR2 SYGVKD. This CDR3 region has 16 residues. Unmatched junction bases numbered 8, after V lost 3 bases and J lost 2 bases. The CDR3 reads CAISEQGAGTTDTQYF. The DNA for the CDR3 is TGTGCCATCAGTGAACAAGGAGCGGGGACCACAGATACGCAGTATTTT.

The CDR3 DNA reads TGTGCCAGCAGCCAATTCGTCGGTTTCTATGAGCAGTTCTTC. Translation: CASSQFVGFYEQFF. The chain joins TRBV14 to TRBJ2-1; D gene ambiguous. V gave up 2 bases and J gave up 8 bases, with 13 bases separating them. CDR1 is SGHDN, CDR2 FVKESK, per germline. This CDR3 is 14 amino acids long.